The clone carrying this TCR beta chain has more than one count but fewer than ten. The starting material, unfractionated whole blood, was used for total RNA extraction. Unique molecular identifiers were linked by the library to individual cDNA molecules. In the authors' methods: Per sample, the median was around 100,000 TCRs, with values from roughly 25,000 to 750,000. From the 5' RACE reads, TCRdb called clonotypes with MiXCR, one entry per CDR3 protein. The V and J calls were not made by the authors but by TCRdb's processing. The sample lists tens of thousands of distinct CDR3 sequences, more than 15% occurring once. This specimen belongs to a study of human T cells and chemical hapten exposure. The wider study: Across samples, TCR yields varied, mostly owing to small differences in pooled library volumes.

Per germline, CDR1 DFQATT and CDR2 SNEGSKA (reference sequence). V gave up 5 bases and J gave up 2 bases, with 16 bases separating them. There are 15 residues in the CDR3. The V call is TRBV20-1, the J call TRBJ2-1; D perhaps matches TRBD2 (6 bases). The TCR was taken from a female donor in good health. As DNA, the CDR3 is TGCAGTGCTTCCCCGACTAGGTCGACCTACAATGAGCAGTTCTTC. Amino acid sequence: CSASPTRSTYNEQFF.